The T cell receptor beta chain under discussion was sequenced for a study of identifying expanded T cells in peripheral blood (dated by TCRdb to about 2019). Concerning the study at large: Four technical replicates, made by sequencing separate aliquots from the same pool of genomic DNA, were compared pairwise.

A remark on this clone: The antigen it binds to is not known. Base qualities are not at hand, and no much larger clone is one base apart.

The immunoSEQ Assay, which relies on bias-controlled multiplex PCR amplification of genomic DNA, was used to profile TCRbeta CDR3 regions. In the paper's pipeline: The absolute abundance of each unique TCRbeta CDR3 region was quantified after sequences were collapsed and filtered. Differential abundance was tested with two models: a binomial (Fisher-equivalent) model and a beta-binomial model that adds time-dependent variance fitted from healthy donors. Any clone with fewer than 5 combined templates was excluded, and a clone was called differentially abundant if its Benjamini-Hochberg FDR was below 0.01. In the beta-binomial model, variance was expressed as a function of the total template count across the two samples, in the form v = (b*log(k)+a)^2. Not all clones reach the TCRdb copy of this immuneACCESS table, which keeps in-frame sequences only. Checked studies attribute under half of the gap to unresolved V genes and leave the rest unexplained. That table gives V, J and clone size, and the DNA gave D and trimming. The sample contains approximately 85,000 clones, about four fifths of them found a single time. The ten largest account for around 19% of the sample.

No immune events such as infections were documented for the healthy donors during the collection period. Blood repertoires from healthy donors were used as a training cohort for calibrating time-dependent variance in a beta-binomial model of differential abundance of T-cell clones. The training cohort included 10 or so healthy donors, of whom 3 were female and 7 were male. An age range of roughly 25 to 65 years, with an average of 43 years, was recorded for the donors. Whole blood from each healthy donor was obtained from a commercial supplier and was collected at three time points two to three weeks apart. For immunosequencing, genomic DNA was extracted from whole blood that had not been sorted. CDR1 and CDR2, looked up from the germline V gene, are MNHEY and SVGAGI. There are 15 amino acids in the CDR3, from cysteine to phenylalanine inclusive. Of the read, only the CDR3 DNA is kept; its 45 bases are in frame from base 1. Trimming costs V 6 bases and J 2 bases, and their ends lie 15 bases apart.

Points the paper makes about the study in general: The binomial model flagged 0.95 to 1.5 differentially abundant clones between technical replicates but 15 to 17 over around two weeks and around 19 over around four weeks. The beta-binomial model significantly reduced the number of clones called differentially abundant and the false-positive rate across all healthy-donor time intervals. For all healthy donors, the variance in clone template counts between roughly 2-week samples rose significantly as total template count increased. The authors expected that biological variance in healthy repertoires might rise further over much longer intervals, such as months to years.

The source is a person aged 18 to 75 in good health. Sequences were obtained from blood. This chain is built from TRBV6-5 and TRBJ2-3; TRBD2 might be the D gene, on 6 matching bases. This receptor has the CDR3 CASRYGDLPTDTQYF. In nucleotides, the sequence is TGTGCCAGCAGATACGGGGACTTACCCACAGATACGCAGTATTTT.